Presented here are 2 T cell receptor beta chains from one specimen sequenced in a study of shared clonotypes between healthy human individuals. Libraries were prepared by immunoSEQ multiplex PCR; TCRdb keeps only in-frame clonotypes and omits some of them. This table holds approximately 1.5 million clones, nearly 99% found once. Sequencing input: naive CD4+ T cells sorted from blood. The subset is: CD45RA+ positively selected. Receptors originate from a man aged 30 to 39 in good health.

The chain is built from TRBV7-9 and TRBJ2-7, with 8 bases aligning to TRBD2. In germline, CDR1 is SEHNR, CDR2 FQNEAQ (reference sequence). The V segment lost 5 bases and the J segment 3 bases; nucleotides outside the gene matches: 15. CDR3 size: 17 residues. In nucleotides, the CDR3 is TGTGCCAGCAGCCCCCAGGTGGGAGCGGGAGTCCTCTACGAGCAGTACTTC. Translated: CASSPQVGAGVLYEQYF.

This chain uses TRBV25-1 with TRBJ1-5, with D perhaps matching TRBD1 (5 bases). The CDR3 covers 12 residues. CDR1 and CDR2 from the germline V gene are MGHDK and SYGVNS. Trimming left V 2 bases short and J 6 bases short, with 5 bases between. In DNA, the CDR3 is TGTGCCAGCAGTGAAGGGGGTCAGCCCCAGCATTTT. Protein: CASSEGGQPQHF.